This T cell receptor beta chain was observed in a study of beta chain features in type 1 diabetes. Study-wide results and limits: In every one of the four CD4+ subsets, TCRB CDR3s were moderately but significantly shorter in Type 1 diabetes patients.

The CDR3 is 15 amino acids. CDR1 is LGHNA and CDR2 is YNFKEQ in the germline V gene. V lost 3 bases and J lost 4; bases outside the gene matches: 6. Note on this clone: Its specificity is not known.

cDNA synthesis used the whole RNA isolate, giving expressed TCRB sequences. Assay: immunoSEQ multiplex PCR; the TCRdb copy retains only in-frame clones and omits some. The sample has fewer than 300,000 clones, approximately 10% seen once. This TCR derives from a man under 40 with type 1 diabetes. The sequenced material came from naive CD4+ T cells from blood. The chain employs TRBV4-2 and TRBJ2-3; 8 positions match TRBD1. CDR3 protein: CASSQDRVGADTQYF. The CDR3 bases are TGTGCCAGCAGCCAGGACAGGGTGGGCGCAGATACGCAGTATTTT.